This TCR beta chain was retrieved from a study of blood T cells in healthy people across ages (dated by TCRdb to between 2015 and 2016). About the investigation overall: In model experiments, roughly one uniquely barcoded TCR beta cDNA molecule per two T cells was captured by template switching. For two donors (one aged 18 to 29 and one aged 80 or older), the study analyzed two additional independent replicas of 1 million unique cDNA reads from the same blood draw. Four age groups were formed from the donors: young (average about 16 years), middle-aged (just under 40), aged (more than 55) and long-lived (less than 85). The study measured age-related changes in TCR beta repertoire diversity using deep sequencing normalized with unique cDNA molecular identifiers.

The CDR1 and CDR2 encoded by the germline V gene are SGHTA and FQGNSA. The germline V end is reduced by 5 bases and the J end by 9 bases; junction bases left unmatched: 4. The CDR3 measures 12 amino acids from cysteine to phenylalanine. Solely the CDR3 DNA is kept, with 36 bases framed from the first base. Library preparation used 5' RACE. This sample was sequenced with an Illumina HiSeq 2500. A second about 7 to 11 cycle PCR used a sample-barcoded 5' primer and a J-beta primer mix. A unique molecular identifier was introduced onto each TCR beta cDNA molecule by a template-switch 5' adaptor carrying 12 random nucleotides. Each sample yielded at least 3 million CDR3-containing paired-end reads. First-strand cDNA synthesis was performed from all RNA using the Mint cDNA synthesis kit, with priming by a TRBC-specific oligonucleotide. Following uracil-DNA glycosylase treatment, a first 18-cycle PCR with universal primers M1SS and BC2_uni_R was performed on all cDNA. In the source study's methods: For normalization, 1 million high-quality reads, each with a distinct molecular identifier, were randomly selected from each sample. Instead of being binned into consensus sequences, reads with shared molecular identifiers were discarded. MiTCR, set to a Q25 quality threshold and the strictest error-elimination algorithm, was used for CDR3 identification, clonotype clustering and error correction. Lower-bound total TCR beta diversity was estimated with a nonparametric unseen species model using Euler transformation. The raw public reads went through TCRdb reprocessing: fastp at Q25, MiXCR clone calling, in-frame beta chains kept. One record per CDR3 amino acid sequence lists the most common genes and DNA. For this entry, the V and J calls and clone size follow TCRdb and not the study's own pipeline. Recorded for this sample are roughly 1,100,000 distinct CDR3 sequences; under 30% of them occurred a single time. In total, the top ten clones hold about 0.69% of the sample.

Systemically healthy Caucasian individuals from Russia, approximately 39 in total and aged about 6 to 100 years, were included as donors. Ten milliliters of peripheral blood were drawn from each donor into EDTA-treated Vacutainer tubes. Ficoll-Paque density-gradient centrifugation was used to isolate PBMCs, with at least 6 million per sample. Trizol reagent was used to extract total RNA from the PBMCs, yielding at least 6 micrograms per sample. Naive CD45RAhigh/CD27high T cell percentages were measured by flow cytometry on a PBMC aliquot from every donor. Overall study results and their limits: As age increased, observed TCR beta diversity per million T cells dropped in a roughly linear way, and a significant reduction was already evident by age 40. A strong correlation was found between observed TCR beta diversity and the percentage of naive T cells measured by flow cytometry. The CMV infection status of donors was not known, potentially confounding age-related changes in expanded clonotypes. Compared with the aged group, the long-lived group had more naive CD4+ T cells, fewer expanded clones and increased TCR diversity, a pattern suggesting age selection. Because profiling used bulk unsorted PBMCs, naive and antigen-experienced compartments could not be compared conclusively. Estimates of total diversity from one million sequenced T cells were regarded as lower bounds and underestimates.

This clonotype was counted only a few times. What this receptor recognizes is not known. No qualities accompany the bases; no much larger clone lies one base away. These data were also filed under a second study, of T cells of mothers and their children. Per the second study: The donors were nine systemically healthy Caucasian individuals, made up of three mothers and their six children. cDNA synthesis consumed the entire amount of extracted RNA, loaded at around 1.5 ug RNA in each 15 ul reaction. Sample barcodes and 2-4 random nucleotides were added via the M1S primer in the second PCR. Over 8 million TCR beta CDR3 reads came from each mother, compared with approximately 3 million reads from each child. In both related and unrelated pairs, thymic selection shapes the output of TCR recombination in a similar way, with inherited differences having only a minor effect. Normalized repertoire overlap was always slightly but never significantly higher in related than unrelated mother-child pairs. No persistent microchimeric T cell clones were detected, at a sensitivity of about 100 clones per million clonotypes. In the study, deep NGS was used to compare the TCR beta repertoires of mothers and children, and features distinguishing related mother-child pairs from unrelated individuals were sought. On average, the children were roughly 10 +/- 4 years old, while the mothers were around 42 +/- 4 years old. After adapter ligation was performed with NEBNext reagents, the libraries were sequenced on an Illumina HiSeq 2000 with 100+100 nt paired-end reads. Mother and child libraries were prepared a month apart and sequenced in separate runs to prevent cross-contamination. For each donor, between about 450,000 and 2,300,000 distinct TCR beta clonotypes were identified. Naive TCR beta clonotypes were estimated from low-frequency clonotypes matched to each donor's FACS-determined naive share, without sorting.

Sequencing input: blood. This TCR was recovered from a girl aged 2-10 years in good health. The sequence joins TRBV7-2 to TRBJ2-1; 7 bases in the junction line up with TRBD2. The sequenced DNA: TGTGCCAGCAGCCGGGGGGTTGGTGAGCAGTTCTTC. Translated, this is CASSRGVGEQFF.